This entry is about one T cell receptor (beta chain). V lost 6 bases, J lost 2 bases, and 7 bases lay in between. In germline, CDR1 is SQVTM, CDR2 ANQGSEA. The CDR3 runs to 11 residues. The data belong to a study of patients and donors after allogeneic stem cell transplantation. TCRdb analysed the RT-PCR reads with MiXCR anew, one entry per CDR3 protein. The sample contains approximately 99,000 distinct CDR3 sequences, around 33% of which appear only once. This receptor was identified in a human donor who was either an allogeneic HSCT recipient or a stem cell or donor lymphocyte infusion donor (not recorded which). It is not recorded whose cells these are; they may come from a transplant donor. The chain has TRBV29-1 and TRBJ1-2; D unclear. Sequenced: blood, either unsorted or a sorted T cell fraction (not recorded which). CDR3 DNA sequence: TGCAGCGTCGCCCTGAACTATGGCTACACCTTC. This encodes CSVALNYGYTF.